The T cell receptor beta chain under discussion was sequenced for a study of T cell repertoires in cytomegalovirus infection. The overall study: HLA-B-restricted CMV epitopes that are well studied were used alongside recently identified HLA-C-restricted ones. Study-wide points: There were carriers of CMV plus the relevant HLA, and cumulative public TCR beta family frequency identified them.

This clonotype was counted only a few times. Its antigen is unknown. CDR1 and CDR2 from the germline V gene are DFQATT and SNEGSKA (reference sequence). The CDR3 is made up of 16 amino acids. The V segment lost 4 bases and the J segment 4 bases; nucleotides outside the gene matches: 11. Each CDR3 protein is one row after TCRdb ran MiXCR on the reads. The profile covers approximately 1,000,000 distinct CDR3 sequences, with roughly 30% appearing a single time and roughly 13% taken by the ten largest. The input for sequencing was cultured CD8+ T cells from PBMCs, taken from culture after CMV antigen stimulation. The chain uses TRBV20-1 and TRBJ2-7; 12 nucleotides agree with TRBD1. This TCR derives from a human donor in good health (CMV status not recorded). Some clones in this sample may be carry-over from other donors' samples. This CDR3 reads CSATLPGTGGNYEQYV. The CDR3 bases are TGCAGTGCTACCCTGCCGGGGACAGGGGGCAATTACGAGCAGTACGTC.